This T cell receptor (beta chain) is drawn from a study of regulatory T cells in long-lasting Graves disease. Time point specified: newly diagnosed GD, antithyroid drugs for less than 3 months. From RNA extracted from PBMCs, the TCR library was made. Patients came from an endocrinology department in Xi'an, China. Relying on iRepertoire HTBI primers and Arm-PCR of CDR3 regions, the team built TCR beta libraries. Source study methods: Gene usage covered approximately 60 TRBV and 14 TRBJ segments. TCRdb redid the calling of the multiplex PCR reads with MiXCR, one entry per CDR3 protein. The V and J calls and clone size come from TCRdb's table, not from the authors' own analysis. The repertoire holds around 500,000 distinct CDR3 sequences, with approximately 13% as singletons. With 5 bases removed from V and 0 bases from J, the gap between germline ends came to 11 bases. Germline V lookup: CDR1 SGHAT, CDR2 FQNNGV. The CDR3 is made up of 14 amino acids.

This clonotype appeared many times. This same sample was also part of a study on T cells in Graves' hyperthyroidism and ophthalmopathy. That source notes: Carried out on the TCR CDR3, a first-round RT-PCR used the HTBI primer set.

The specimen was peripheral blood mononuclear cells (PBMCs), collected at new diagnosis, from a patient treated with antithyroid drugs. The source of this sequence is a man under 40 with Graves disease. V and J are TRBV11-2 and TRBJ2-7; D possibly corresponds to TRBD2 (6 bases). In nucleotides, the CDR3 is TGTGCCAGCAGCCAAGCGGGCAGCTCCTACGAGCAGTACTTC. Its translation is CASSQAGSSYEQYF.